The next 25 T cell receptor beta chains were all read from a single sample in a study of blood T cell repertoires in COVID-19. Profiling relied on immunoSEQ multiplex PCR, and the TCRdb table lists in-frame clones only, not all of them. The repertoire includes around 190,000 clones, 83% of them detected once, and approximately 1.5% sits in the top ten. The sample taken for sequencing was peripheral blood. The receptors come from a human donor in a cohort sampled during active COVID-19.

The chain has TRBV6-1 and TRBJ1-5; D not resolved. Germline V gene sequence: CDR1 MNHNS, CDR2 SASEGT. The germline V and J ends were trimmed by 1 base and 4 bases, with 8 bases remaining between them. This CDR3 is built from 14 residues. The CDR3 DNA reads as TGTGCCAGCAGTGAAGGCGGAAGGAATCAGCCCCAGCATTTT. Translated, it gives CASSEGGRNQPQHF.

The rearrangement uses TRBV7-2 and TRBJ2-2; 7 nucleotides agree with TRBD2. The CDR3 spans 14 residues. CDR1 is SGHTA and CDR2 is FQGNSA in the germline V gene. Germline trimming cut 4 bases from V and 6 bases from J; bases unmatched to any gene: 5. CDR3 in DNA: TGTGCCAGCAGCTCCCTGACTAGCCCCGGGGAGCTGTTTTTT. Protein product: CASSSLTSPGELFF.

This chain joins TRBV6-5 and TRBJ1-3; 9 bases align to TRBD1. CDR1 and CDR2 from the germline V gene are MNHEY and SVGAGI. CDR3 length equals 16 residues. V was pared by 2 bases and J by 4 bases, with 6 bases of the junction left unmatched. The chain's CDR3 is CASSYGTGTLGNTIYF. DNA of the CDR3: TGTGCCAGCAGTTACGGGACAGGGACCTTGGGAAACACCATATATTTT.

This clone has a handful of counts. This chain links TRBV14 with TRBJ1-6; 8 nucleotides align to TRBD1. This CDR3 contains 16 residues. With 1 base clipped from V and 6 bases from J, the junction kept 5 bases outside the gene matches. The germline V gene encodes CDR1 SGHDN and CDR2 FVKESK. The chain's CDR3 is CASSQARTGPNSPLHF. The CDR3 bases are TGTGCCAGCAGCCAAGCTCGGACAGGGCCTAATTCACCCCTCCACTTT.

This clone has a single count. The V call is TRBV2, the J call TRBJ1-1; D gene ambiguous. With 1 base removed from V and 1 base from J, the gap between germline ends came to 13 bases. This CDR3 is built from 16 residues. The germline gives CDR1 SNHLY, CDR2 FYNNEI. CDR3 sequence reads: CASSEVSRHPNTEAFF. CDR3 in DNA: TGTGCCAGCAGTGAAGTTTCTCGACACCCGAACACTGAAGCTTTCTTT.

Only a few counts were recorded for this clone. The chain has TRBV19 and TRBJ1-3, with D possibly being TRBD1 (6 bases). Trimming shortened V by 6 bases and J by 0 bases, and 12 bases separated the two germline ends. The CDR3 covers 15 residues. Per the germline V gene, CDR1 is LNHDA and CDR2 is SQIVND (reference sequence). Here the CDR3 DNA reads TGTGCCAGTAGGAATGACAGGATCTCTGGAAACACCATATATTTT. It codes for CASRNDRISGNTIYF.

The chain couples TRBV19 to TRBJ2-1, with D tentatively TRBD1 (5 bases). V lost 4 bases, J lost 7 bases, and 8 bases lay in between. The CDR3 contains 12 residues. CDR1 is LNHDA and CDR2 is SQIVND in the germline V gene (reference sequence). The CDR3 protein is CASSTTGNEQFF. Written as DNA, the CDR3 is TGTGCCAGTAGTACTACAGGAAATGAGCAGTTCTTC.

J is TRBJ2-7 and V is TRBV29-1; D is possibly TRBD1 (5 bases). The V end was cut by 7 bases, the J end by 1 base, with 14 bases between. The CDR3 consists of 13 residues. Germline lookup yields CDR1 SQVTM and CDR2 ANQGSEA. The CDR3 bases are TGCAGCGCTAGGGGTTCCAAATCCTACGAGCAGTACTTC. It yields the protein CSARGSKSYEQYF.

The chain is built from TRBV18 and TRBJ1-4; D remains ambiguous. The length of the CDR3 is 15 residues. Germline assignment: CDR1 KGHSH and CDR2 LQKENI. Trimming shortened V by 1 base and J by 7 bases, and 13 bases separated the two germline ends. CDR3 residues: CASSPRATGSEKLFF. The CDR3 DNA reads TGTGCCAGCTCACCACGGGCGACGGGAAGTGAAAAACTGTTTTTT. Using reference TRBV18 and TRBJ1-4 for the parts outside the CDR3, the full variable domain is NAGVMQNPRHLVRRRGQEARLRCSPMKGHSHVYWYRQLPEEGLKFMVYLQKENIIDESGMPKERFSAEFPKEGPSILRIQQVVRGDSAAYFCASSPRATGSEKLFFGSGTQLSVL.

The chain carries TRBV29-1 and TRBJ2-5; D not resolved. V was cut by 7 bases and J by 1 base, with 10 bases left in between. The CDR3 consists of 12 residues. CDR1 is SQVTM and CDR2 is ANQGSEA in the germline V gene. CDR3 residues: CSARWPQETQYF. The CDR3, as DNA: TGCAGCGCCCGATGGCCCCAAGAGACCCAGTACTTC. Based on the CDR3 plus reference TRBV29-1 and TRBJ2-5, the full variable domain is SAVISQKPSRDICQRGTSLTIQCQVDSQVTMMFWYRQQPGQSLTLIATANQGSEATYESGFVIDKFPISRPNLTFSTLTVSNMSPEDSSIYLCSARWPQETQYFGPGTRLLVL.

This clone was seen a handful of times. The rearrangement links TRBV7-6 to TRBJ2-7; 7 positions match TRBD1. The V segment lost 5 bases and the J segment 5 bases; nucleotides outside the gene matches: 12. Germline lookup yields CDR1 SGHVS and CDR2 FNYEAQ. The length of the CDR3 is 15 residues. The CDR3 nucleotides read TGTGCCAGCAGCACAGCCGAGACAGGGATCCACGAGCAGTACTTC. Translation: CASSTAETGIHEQYF. Full variable domain (remainder filled in from reference TRBV7-6 and TRBJ2-7): GAGVSQSPRYKVTKRGQDVALRCDPISGHVSLYWYRQALGQGPEFLTYFNYEAQQDKSGLPNDRFSAERPEGSISTLTIQRTEQRDSAMYRCASSTAETGIHEQYFGPGTRLTVT.

The chain uses TRBV28 and TRBJ2-5; possibly TRBD1 for D (5 bases). The CDR3 has 16 amino acids. Germline V gene sequence: CDR1 MDHEN, CDR2 SYDVKM. V lost 2 bases and J 7 bases, leaving 20 bases between the germline ends. This CDR3 reads CASSLSFDSQVGTQYF. The CDR3 DNA reads as TGTGCCAGCAGTTTAAGTTTCGACAGCCAGGTTGGGACCCAGTACTTC.

On this clone: The sample holds other DNA sequences that translate to the same CDR3. This rearrangement joins TRBV29-1 to TRBJ1-4; D not resolved. V was clipped by 4 bases and J by 4 bases, with 10 bases between them. The germline CDR1 and CDR2 sequences are SQVTM and ANQGSEA. The CDR3 contains 13 residues. The CDR3 loop reads CSVGGLINEKLFF. The CDR3 coding sequence is TGCAGCGTTGGAGGACTGATTAATGAAAAACTGTTTTTT.

V is TRBV2 and J is TRBJ2-2, with 7 bases that match TRBD1. The junction had 1 base not matched to a gene; V was cut back by 4 bases and J by 2 bases. This CDR3 spans 14 amino acids. Per the germline V gene, CDR1 is SNHLY and CDR2 is FYNNEI. The CDR3 region is CASSGQGNTGELFF. Here the CDR3 DNA reads TGTGCCAGCAGTGGACAGGGCAACACCGGGGAGCTGTTTTTT. Full variable domain (missing parts from reference TRBV2 and TRBJ2-2): EPEVTQTPSHQVTQMGQEVILRCVPISNHLYFYWYRQILGQKVEFLVSFYNNEISEKSEIFDDQFSVERPDGSNFTLKIRSTKLEDSAMYFCASSGQGNTGELFFGEGSRLTVL.

V gene TRBV11-2 combines with J gene TRBJ2-5; TRBD2 matches at 14 bases. CDR3 length: 15 amino acids. V trimming: 5 bases; J trimming: 6 bases; junction bases outside the gene matches: 5. CDR1 is SGHAT, CDR2 FQNNGV, per germline. The CDR3 is CASSPGTSGRQTQYF. CDR3 nucleotides: TGTGCCAGCAGCCCCGGGACTAGCGGGAGACAGACCCAGTACTTC. Drawing the rest from reference TRBV11-2 and TRBJ2-5, the complete variable domain is EAGVAQSPRYKIIEKRQSVAFWCNPISGHATLYWYQQILGQGPKLLIQFQNNGVVDDSQLPKDRFSAERLKGVDSTLKIQPAKLEDSAVYLCASSPGTSGRQTQYFGPGTRLLVL.

The chain uses TRBV19 and TRBJ2-4, with TRBD2 as a possible D gene (7 bases). The CDR3 is 16 amino acids. The germline CDR1 and CDR2 sequences are LNHDA and SQIVND (reference sequence). V lost 6 bases to trimming and J lost 5 bases, with 20 bases between them. The CDR3 DNA is TGTGCCAGTAGCCCACCGGGGGGCGCGGGTGAAAACATTCAGTACTTC. Its protein product is CASSPPGGAGENIQYF.

The chain has TRBV11-2 and TRBJ2-5, with 8 bases fitting TRBD2. V shed 3 bases and J 4 bases; nucleotides not matched to a gene: 4. This CDR3 has 14 amino acids. Germline CDR1 and CDR2: SGHAT and FQNNGV. The CDR3 DNA is TGTGCCAGCAGCTTTGGGAGCGGGAGAGAGACCCAGTACTTC. This encodes CASSFGSGRETQYF.

The chain is built from TRBV27 and TRBJ2-7; D is uncertain. Per the germline V gene, CDR1 is MNHEY and CDR2 is SMNVEV (reference sequence). CDR3 length: 13 amino acids. V was trimmed by 6 bases and J by 0 bases, leaving 9 bases between them. In DNA form, the CDR3 reads TGTGCCAGCAGACAGACAAGCTCCTACGAGCAGTACTTC. The encoded protein is CASRQTSSYEQYF.

The chain employs TRBV11-3 and TRBJ2-7; D uncertain. The CDR3 covers 13 residues. V gave up 1 base and J gave up 1 base, with 5 bases separating them. The germline CDR1 and CDR2 sequences are SGHNT and YENEEA. CDR3 protein: CASSLGQSYEQYF. The CDR3, as DNA: TGTGCCAGCAGCTTAGGGCAGTCCTACGAGCAGTACTTC.

J is TRBJ2-3 and V is TRBV6-4; 9 bases match TRBD2. V dropped 0 bases and J dropped 1; count of bases not matched to a gene: 2. Germline V gene data show CDR1 as MRHNA and CDR2 as SNTAGT. There are 16 residues in the CDR3. Here the CDR3 DNA reads TGTGCCAGCAGTGACTCGGGCGGGGGGGGCACAGATACGCAGTATTTT. Amino acid sequence: CASSDSGGGGTDTQYF.

For this clone: Within the sample, other DNA sequences also encode this same CDR3. The gene calls are TRBV28 and TRBJ1-2; D remains unclear. The ends were cut back, 5 bases at V and 5 bases at J, with 9 bases in the middle. The CDR3 loop spans 12 amino acids. Per germline, CDR1 MDHEN and CDR2 SYDVKM. In DNA form, the CDR3 reads TGTGCCAGCAGTCCCCGGGGATATGGCTACACCTTC. It translates to CASSPRGYGYTF.

The V and J genes are TRBV7-3 and TRBJ2-2; possible D gene TRBD2, 5 bases. V was cut by 5 bases and J by 7 bases, with 14 bases left in between. Germline CDR1 and CDR2: SGHTA and FQGTGA. The CDR3 covers 14 residues. The CDR3, as DNA: TGTGCCAGCAGCCCGAGGGCCGTGGGCGGGGAGCTGTTTTTT. It codes for CASSPRAVGGELFF.

The V gene is TRBV10-3, the J gene TRBJ2-3; 11 bases agree with TRBD1. Germline V gives CDR1 ENHRY, CDR2 SYGVKD. The ends lost 6 bases at V and 4 bases at J; junction bases unmatched: 9. The CDR3 runs to 16 residues. Here the CDR3 reads CAISRGTGGSADTQYF. CDR3 coding DNA: TGTGCCATCAGCCGAGGGACAGGGGGTTCCGCAGATACGCAGTATTTT.

This chain links TRBV5-1 with TRBJ1-6; 7 bases match TRBD1. The CDR3 loop spans 15 amino acids. Per the germline V gene, CDR1 is SGHRS and CDR2 is YFSETQ. The V and J ends lost 2 bases and 5 bases, in that order; junction bases with no gene match: 4. For the CDR3, the DNA is TGCGCCAGCAGCTTCCGGGACAGAGATAATTCACCCCTCCACTTT. It codes for CASSFRDRDNSPLHF.

This clone was counted only a few times. The gene calls are TRBV4-2 and TRBJ2-7; the D gene is possibly TRBD1 (5 bases). Trimming left V 1 base short and J 6 bases short, with 10 bases between. This CDR3 is built from 13 residues. Germline CDR1 and CDR2: LGHNA and YNFKEQ. The CDR3 nucleotides are TGTGCCAGCAGCCAAGGAGCAGGGCGCGAGCAGTACTTC. This codes for CASSQGAGREQYF.